Below, 22 T cell receptor beta chains from the same sample are listed, as sequenced in a study of OX40 agonist ivuxolimab in advanced cancers. Clones were sequenced by immunoSEQ multiplex PCR, and TCRdb holds only the in-frame ones, with some missing. The table includes roughly 50,000 clones, 70% to 85% detected once. This sample comprised CD4+ or CD8+ T cells sorted from blood, obtained in a trial of the OX40 agonist ivuxolimab. These receptors came from an adult with an advanced solid tumor such as melanoma, head and neck, liver or kidney cancer.

The V gene is TRBV7-2, the J gene TRBJ2-3; 7 positions match TRBD1. The CDR3 consists of 17 residues. V gave up 2 bases and J gave up 1 base; unmatched junction bases: 9. Germline V gene sequence: CDR1 SGHTA, CDR2 FQGNSA. The CDR3 loop reads CASSLLSRDSGTDTQYF. As DNA, the CDR3 is TGTGCCAGCAGCTTATTGTCTCGGGACAGCGGCACAGATACGCAGTATTTT.

Points on this clone: This CDR3 is also generated by other DNA sequences in the sample. This chain links TRBV30 with TRBJ2-7; D might be TRBD2 (6 bases). The CDR3 loop spans 14 amino acids. Trimming took 3 bases from V and 1 from J, leaving 13 bases between them. The germline V gene encodes CDR1 GTSNPN and CDR2 SVGIG (reference sequence). The chain's CDR3 is CAWSGTGSSYEQYF. The CDR3 DNA sequence: TGTGCCTGGAGCGGGACTGGGAGTTCCTACGAGCAGTACTTC. Looking up the rest from reference TRBV30 and TRBJ2-7 gives the full variable domain: SQTIHQWPATLVQPVGSPLSLECTVEGTSNPNLYWYRQAAGRGLQLLFYSVGIGQISSEVPQNLSASRPQDRQFILSSKKLLLSDSGFYLCAWSGTGSSYEQYFGPGTRLTVT.

V and J are TRBV13 and TRBJ2-7; D uncertain. The CDR3 has 13 amino acids. Trimming removed 1 base from V and 0 bases from J, with 4 bases in between. Germline CDR1 PRHDT, CDR2 FYEKMQ (reference sequence). In DNA form, the CDR3 reads TGTGCCAGCAGCTTAGAGGGCTCCTACGAGCAGTACTTC. Its protein product is CASSLEGSYEQYF.

DNA of the CDR3: TGTGCCAGCACTCTTCTGGGAGAGCCCCAGCATTTT. This translates into CASTLLGEPQHF. The rearrangement links TRBV28 to TRBJ1-5; D unclear. V was shortened by 7 bases and J by 8 bases, with 12 bases between the two germline ends. The germline gives CDR1 MDHEN, CDR2 SYDVKM. CDR3 size: 12 residues.

DNA of the CDR3: TGTGCCAGCAGCTTTCTTGTCAGACTAGCGGGGGGGCTTGAGCAGTTCTTC. Its protein is CASSFLVRLAGGLEQFF. The chain uses TRBV7-9 and TRBJ2-1; 14 bases fit TRBD2. Trimming took 3 bases from V and 9 from J; bases not matched to a gene: 10. From germline, CDR1 is SEHNR and CDR2 FQNEAQ (reference sequence). CDR3 length: 17 amino acids.

The gene calls are TRBV5-1 and TRBJ2-3, with D hard to call. The CDR3 extends over 15 amino acids. Deletions cut 0 bases from V and 4 bases from J, with 12 bases between. Germline CDR1 is SGHRS and CDR2 is YFSETQ. In nucleotides, the CDR3 is TGCGCCAGCAGCTTGGGGCTAGAAGGCGCAGATACGCAGTATTTT. This translates into CASSLGLEGADTQYF.

The J gene is TRBJ1-4, the V gene TRBV2; D gene uncertain. The CDR3 is 15 amino acids. Trimming took 4 bases from V and 0 from J, leaving 9 bases between them. Germline V gene data show CDR1 as SNHLY and CDR2 as FYNNEI. The CDR3 region is CASSGGLTTNEKLFF. The CDR3 bases are TGTGCCAGCAGTGGTGGCCTCACAACTAATGAAAAACTGTTTTTT.

This chain links TRBV5-1 with TRBJ1-2; 7 positions match TRBD1. From germline, CDR1 is SGHRS and CDR2 YFSETQ. V gave up 0 bases and J gave up 8 bases; unmatched junction bases: 7. This CDR3 has 14 amino acids. CDR3 nucleotides: TGCGCCAGCAGCTTGGGACAGGGAAATAACGGCTACACCTTC. Translating it yields CASSLGQGNNGYTF.

The chain is built from TRBV5-4 and TRBJ2-3; no clear D gene. The V end was cut by 4 bases, the J end by 2 bases, with 8 bases between. CDR1 is SGHNT, CDR2 YYREEE, per germline (reference sequence). The CDR3 is 13 amino acids. The CDR3 here is CASSPPDTDTQYF. The CDR3 bases are TGTGCCAGCAGCCCGCCAGACACAGATACGCAGTATTTT.

The chain is built from TRBV11-2 and TRBJ2-7; D uncertain. Trimming left V 4 bases short and J 0 bases short, with 4 bases between. Germline CDR1 and CDR2: SGHAT and FQNNGV. The CDR3 has 12 residues. The CDR3 DNA sequence: TGTGCCAGCAGCTCGAGCTCCTACGAGCAGTACTTC. This gives the protein CASSSSSYEQYF. Based on the CDR3 plus reference TRBV11-2 and TRBJ2-7, the full variable domain is EAGVAQSPRYKIIEKRQSVAFWCNPISGHATLYWYQQILGQGPKLLIQFQNNGVVDDSQLPKDRFSAERLKGVDSTLKIQPAKLEDSAVYLCASSSSSYEQYFGPGTRLTVT.

This clone occurred once. V and J are TRBV6-1 and TRBJ2-7; D perhaps matches TRBD2 (5 bases). Trimming left V 1 base short and J 4 bases short, with 8 bases between. This CDR3 contains 13 residues. Germline V gene lookup returns CDR1 MNHNS and CDR2 SASEGT. CDR3 protein: CASSEDRLYEQYF. The CDR3 region has the DNA TGTGCCAGCAGTGAAGACAGACTATACGAGCAGTACTTC.

V gene TRBV6-1 combines with J gene TRBJ2-3; no definite D call. In germline, CDR1 is MNHNS, CDR2 SASEGT. V was shortened by 11 bases and J by 0 bases, with 15 bases between the two germline ends. The CDR3 is made up of 14 amino acids. The CDR3 DNA sequence: TGTGCCTCTTTAGCAGACTCTAGCACAGATACGCAGTATTTT. The encoded protein is CASLADSSTDTQYF.

This clone was found once. The rearrangement links TRBV7-2 to TRBJ2-7; 8 bases align to TRBD1. Germline V gene data show CDR1 as SGHTA and CDR2 as FQGNSA. V trimming: 4 bases; J trimming: 0 bases; junction bases outside the gene matches: 5. The CDR3 runs 15 residues. CDR3 residues: CASSSGTGLSYEQYF. The CDR3 nucleotides are TGTGCCAGCAGCTCCGGGACAGGACTCTCCTACGAGCAGTACTTC.

A remark on this clone: The junction departs from germline at one end; a sequencing error may be responsible. The chain recombines TRBV30 with TRBJ1-4; D ambiguous. Germline-derived CDR1 and CDR2 are GTSNPN and SVGIG (reference sequence). The CDR3 loop spans 12 amino acids. CDR3 sequence: CAWSAPGVPTGF. Here the CDR3 DNA reads TGTGCCTGGAGCGCCCCGGGAGTCCCAACGGGTTTT. The complete variable domain, with remaining parts taken from reference TRBV30 and TRBJ1-4, reads SQTIHQWPATLVQPVGSPLSLECTVEGTSNPNLYWYRQAAGRGLQLLFYSVGIGQISSEVPQNLSASRPQDRQFILSSKKLLLSDSGFYLCAWSAPGVPTGFGSGTQLSVL.

CDR3 nucleotides: TGCGCCAGCAGTCTTATGAATAAAGTGGACAGAGACAATGAGCAGTTCTTC. Encoded protein: CASSLMNKVDRDNEQFF. The chain carries TRBV23-1 and TRBJ2-1; the D gene is possibly TRBD1 (6 bases). TRBV23-1 is identified as an open reading frame with a role that is uncertain. The CDR3 contains 17 residues. V was trimmed by 4 bases and J by 5 bases, leaving 21 bases between them.

This chain uses TRBV7-3 with TRBJ2-1; D remains unclear. This CDR3 has 15 amino acids. Between the trimmed V and J ends, which lost 3 bases and 4 bases, there was a span of 13 bases. Germline V gives CDR1 SGHTA, CDR2 FQGTGA. The CDR3 loop is CASSFGPDLYNEQFF. In DNA form, the CDR3 reads TGTGCCAGCAGCTTCGGTCCGGACCTTTACAATGAGCAGTTCTTC.

The V gene is TRBV4-2, the J gene TRBJ2-1; 8 nucleotides line up with TRBD2. The junction had 4 bases not matched to a gene; V was cut back by 1 base and J by 5 bases. The CDR3 length is 15 residues. CDR1 and CDR2 from the germline V gene are LGHNA and YNFKEQ. CDR3 loop: CASSQGGLDHNEQFF. The CDR3 DNA is TGTGCCAGCAGCCAAGGGGGACTAGACCACAATGAGCAGTTCTTC.

This clone was picked up one time. The chain joins TRBV7-2 to TRBJ2-1, with D unresolved. V was pared by 5 bases and J by 8 bases, with 10 bases between. The CDR3 is 12 residues long. The V gene's germline CDR1 is SGHTA and CDR2 FQGNSA. The CDR3 DNA sequence: TGTGCCAGCAGCCCACTAAGGCATGAGCAGTTCTTC. Its translation is CASSPLRHEQFF.

This chain uses TRBV10-3 with TRBJ2-5, with a tentative D call TRBD1 (5 bases). This CDR3 has 14 residues. Trimming cost V 3 bases and J 4 bases, with 12 bases left between them. Germline V gene sequence: CDR1 ENHRY, CDR2 SYGVKD. The CDR3 reads CAISDMYRGETQYF. The CDR3 DNA is TGTGCCATCAGTGATATGTATAGGGGAGAGACCCAGTACTTC.

J is TRBJ2-3 and V is TRBV6-4, with 7 bases fitting TRBD2. The V and J ends lost 8 bases and 1 base, in that order; junction bases with no gene match: 6. The CDR3 loop spans 14 amino acids. Germline V lookup: CDR1 MRHNA, CDR2 SNTAGT. The CDR3 DNA reads TGTGCCAGCGCCTTAGCGGGTGGCACAGATACGCAGTATTTT. It codes for CASALAGGTDTQYF.

J is TRBJ2-7 and V is TRBV4-2, with 13 bases lining up with TRBD2. Germline CDR1 reads LGHNA; CDR2 reads YNFKEQ. V lost 1 base and J lost 0; bases outside the gene matches: 6. The CDR3 runs to 18 residues. CDR3 DNA: TGTGCCAGCAGCCAAGTTAAGACTAGCGGGAGGAGCTCCTACGAGCAGTACTTC. This codes for CASSQVKTSGRSSYEQYF.

The V and J genes are TRBV5-1 and TRBJ1-1, with D possibly TRBD1 on 5 matching bases. The germline gives CDR1 SGHRS, CDR2 YFSETQ. The CDR3 is made up of 14 amino acids. V was pared by 6 bases and J by 9 bases, with 21 bases between. CDR3 DNA sequence: TGCGCCAGCACCCCAGGGTTTGAAGGGCCCCAAGCTTTCTTT. Protein: CASTPGFEGPQAFF.